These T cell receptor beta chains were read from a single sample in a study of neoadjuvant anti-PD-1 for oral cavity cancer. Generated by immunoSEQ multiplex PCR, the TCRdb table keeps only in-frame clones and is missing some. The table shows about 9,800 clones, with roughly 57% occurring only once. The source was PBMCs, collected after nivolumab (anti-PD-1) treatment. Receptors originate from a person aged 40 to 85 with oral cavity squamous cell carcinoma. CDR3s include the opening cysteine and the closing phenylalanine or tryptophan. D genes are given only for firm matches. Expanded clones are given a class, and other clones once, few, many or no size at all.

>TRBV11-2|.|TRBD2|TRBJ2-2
CASSFGLAGYTGELFF
TGTGCCAGCAGCTTCGGACTAGCGGGGTACACCGGGGAGCTGTTTTTT
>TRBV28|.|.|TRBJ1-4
CASSFVRGRNEKLFF
TGTGCCAGCAGTTTTGTGAGGGGCCGTAATGAAAAACTGTTTTTT
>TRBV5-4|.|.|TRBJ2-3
CASSRAGGTDTQYF
TGTGCCAGCTCCCGGGCAGGGGGCACAGATACGCAGTATTTT
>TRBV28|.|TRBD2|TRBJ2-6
CASSFPGLAGSGANVLTF
TGTGCCAGCAGTTTCCCAGGACTAGCGGGAAGTGGGGCCAACGTCCTGACTTTC
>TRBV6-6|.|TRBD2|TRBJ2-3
CASSYSRRGGSDTQYF
TGTGCCAGCAGTTACTCGAGGCGGGGGGGCTCAGATACGCAGTATTTT
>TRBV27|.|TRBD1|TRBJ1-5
CASSTGTGGQPQHF
TGTGCCAGCAGCACGGGGACAGGGGGGCAGCCCCAGCATTTT
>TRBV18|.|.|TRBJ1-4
CASSPGAANEKLFF
TGTGCCAGCTCACCAGGGGCAGCTAATGAAAAACTGTTTTTT
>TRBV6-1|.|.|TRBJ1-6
CASRRDTYNSPLHF
TGTGCCAGCAGACGGGACACCTATAATTCACCCCTCCACTTT
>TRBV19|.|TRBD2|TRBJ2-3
CASGPSGGTDTQYF
TGTGCCAGTGGCCCTAGCGGGGGGACAGATACGCAGTATTTT
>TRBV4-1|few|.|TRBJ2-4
CASSQRGGPQAKNIQYF
TGCGCCAGCAGCCAGAGGGGGGGGCCCCAAGCCAAAAACATTCAGTACTTC